Shown below are 3 T cell receptor beta chains from a single sample sequenced in a study of blood T cell repertoires in COVID-19 (dated by TCRdb to about 2020). The method was the immunoSEQ multiplex PCR assay. Sourced from immuneACCESS, this table was stored by TCRdb with only in-frame sequences that have V and J called. A share of the clones is absent; for the studies checked, an unresolved V gene accounts for under half, and the remainder has no known explanation. This sample lists roughly 230,000 clones; around 80% were detected once. Together, the top ten hold more than 25% of the sample. Sequencing was carried out using peripheral blood. The source is a middle-aged man with acute or convalescent COVID-19.

The CDR3 region has the DNA TGTGCCAGCAGCCCCCTACCTGACAGGGGCCCATACAATGAGCAGTTCTTC. Its protein product is CASSPLPDRGPYNEQFF. The chain employs TRBV14 and TRBJ2-1, with 8 positions matching TRBD1. In germline, CDR1 is SGHDN, CDR2 FVKESK. Trimming at V came to 4 bases and at J to 4 bases, leaving 12 bases not matched to a gene. There are 17 residues in the CDR3.

This chain joins TRBV5-4 and TRBJ1-4, with 7 bases lining up with TRBD1. The CDR3 length is 15 residues. In germline, CDR1 is SGHNT, CDR2 YYREEE (reference sequence). J lost 4 bases, V lost 2 bases, and 5 bases had no gene match. CDR3 region: CASSLRQGLNEKLFF. The CDR3 DNA reads TGTGCCAGCAGCTTACGACAGGGCCTTAATGAAAAACTGTTTTTT.

V and J are TRBV5-1 and TRBJ2-1; maybe TRBD2 (6 bases). The CDR3 runs 14 residues. Per the germline V gene, CDR1 is SGHRS and CDR2 is YFSETQ. V lost 4 bases and J 7 bases, leaving 15 bases between the germline ends. The CDR3: CASSRDPGENEQFF. In DNA, the CDR3 is TGCGCCAGCAGCCGGGACCCGGGGGAAAATGAGCAGTTCTTC.